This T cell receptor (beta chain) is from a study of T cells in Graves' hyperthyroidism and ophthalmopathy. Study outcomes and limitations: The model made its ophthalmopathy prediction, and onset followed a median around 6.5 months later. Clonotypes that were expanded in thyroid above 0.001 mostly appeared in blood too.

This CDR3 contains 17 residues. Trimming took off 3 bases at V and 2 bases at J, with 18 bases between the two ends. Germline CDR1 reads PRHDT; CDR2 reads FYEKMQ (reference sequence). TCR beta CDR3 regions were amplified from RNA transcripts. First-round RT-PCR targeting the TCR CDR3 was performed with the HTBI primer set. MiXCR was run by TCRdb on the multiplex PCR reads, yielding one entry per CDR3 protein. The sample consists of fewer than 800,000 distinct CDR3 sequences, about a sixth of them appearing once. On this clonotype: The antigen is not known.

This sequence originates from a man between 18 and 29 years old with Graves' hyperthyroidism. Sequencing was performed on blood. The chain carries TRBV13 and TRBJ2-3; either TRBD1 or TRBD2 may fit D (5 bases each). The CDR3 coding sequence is TGTGCCAGCAGCTTCAAAACCCGGGACGCTTACACAGATACGCAGTATTTT. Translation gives CASSFKTRDAYTDTQYF.